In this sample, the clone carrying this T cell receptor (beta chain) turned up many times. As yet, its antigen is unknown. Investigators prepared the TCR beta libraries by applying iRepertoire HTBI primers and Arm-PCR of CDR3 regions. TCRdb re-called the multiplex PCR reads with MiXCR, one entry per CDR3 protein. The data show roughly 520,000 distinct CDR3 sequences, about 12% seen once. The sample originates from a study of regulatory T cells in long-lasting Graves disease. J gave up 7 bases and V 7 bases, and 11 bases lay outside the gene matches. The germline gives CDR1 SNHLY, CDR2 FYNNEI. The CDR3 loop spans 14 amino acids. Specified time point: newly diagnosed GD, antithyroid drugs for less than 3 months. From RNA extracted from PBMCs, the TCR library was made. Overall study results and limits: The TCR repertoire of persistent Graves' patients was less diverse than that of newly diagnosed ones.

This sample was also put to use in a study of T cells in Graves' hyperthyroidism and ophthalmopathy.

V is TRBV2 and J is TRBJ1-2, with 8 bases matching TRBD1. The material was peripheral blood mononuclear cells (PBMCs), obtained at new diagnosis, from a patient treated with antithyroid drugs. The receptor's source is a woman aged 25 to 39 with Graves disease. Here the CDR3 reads CASIRDRTSGGYTF. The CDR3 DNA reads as TGTGCCAGCATTCGGGACAGGACCTCCGGTGGCTACACCTTC. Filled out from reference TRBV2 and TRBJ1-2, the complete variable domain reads EPEVTQTPSHQVTQMGQEVILRCVPISNHLYFYWYRQILGQKVEFLVSFYNNEISEKSEIFDDQFSVERPDGSNFTLKIRSTKLEDSAMYFCASIRDRTSGGYTFGSGTRLTVV.